These T cell receptor beta chains were read from a single sample in a study of cytomegalovirus exposure and HLA in healthy donors. Generated by immunoSEQ multiplex PCR, the TCRdb table keeps only in-frame clones and is missing some. Of approximately 170,000 clones listed, roughly nine tenths are singletons. Sequencing used PBMCs. Receptor source: a woman younger than 35 in good health and CMV-seropositive. The CDR3 runs from the conserved cysteine through the conserved F or W. D genes are given only for firm matches. Rows give clone size only sometimes, using once, few, many, or a class for an expanded clone.

TRBV9,.,TRBD1,TRBJ2-5,TGTGCCAGCAGCGTAGAAGGGACAGGTGTTGGAACCCAGTACTTC,CASSVEGTGVGTQYF
TRBV7-9,.,.,TRBJ2-3,TGTGCCAGCAGCCTCCGACAGACAGATACGCAGTATTTT,CASSLRQTDTQYF
TRBV5-1,.,TRBD1,TRBJ2-7,TGCGCCAGCAGCGGGACAGGGGGGACCTACGAGCAGTACTTC,CASSGTGGTYEQYF
TRBV13,.,TRBD2,TRBJ2-3,TGTGCCAGCAGCCGTGTAAGCGGGACCATAAGCACAGATACGCAGTATTTT,CASSRVSGTISTDTQYF
TRBV27,.,TRBD1,TRBJ1-4,TGTGCCAGCAGTTTCTCTGGACAGGTTAATGAAAAACTGTTTTTT,CASSFSGQVNEKLFF
TRBV10-3,.,TRBD2,TRBJ2-3,TGTGCCATCAGTCCAGCGGGAGGGCCGGATACGCAGTATTTT,CAISPAGGPDTQYF
TRBV5-6,.,.,TRBJ1-1,TGTGCCAGCAGCTCCACAGGGCAGTACACTGAAGCTTTCTTT,CASSSTGQYTEAFF
TRBV19,.,TRBD2,TRBJ2-5,TGTGCCAGTAGTAAAATTAGCGGGAGAGGAGGAGAGACCCAGTACTTC,CASSKISGRGGETQYF
TRBV27,.,.,TRBJ1-1,TGTGCCAGCAGTTTAGGCGGGATGGGGGCTGAAGCTTTCTTT,CASSLGGMGAEAFF
TRBV27,.,TRBD1,TRBJ2-1,TGTGCCAGCAGTGGCCAAGGGACAGGAATCTCCTACAATGAGCAGTTCTTC,CASSGQGTGISYNEQFF
TRBV18,.,.,TRBJ1-2,TGTGCCACCGCCCGGGGGGAAGTGGATGGCTACACCTTC,CATARGEVDGYTF
TRBV19,.,.,TRBJ2-7,TGTGCCAGTACCGCCTCCGCTCAGGGCTCCTACGAGCAGTACTTC,CASTASAQGSYEQYF
TRBV2,.,.,TRBJ1-3,TGTGCCAGCAGTGATCTTGGGGCCGGTATCTCTGGAAACACCATATATTTT,CASSDLGAGISGNTIYF
TRBV2,few,TRBD1,TRBJ1-6,TGTGCCAGCAGTGGTGATTGGGGGGACAGTAATTCACCCCTCCACTTT,CASSGDWGDSNSPLHF
TRBV28,.,.,TRBJ1-1,TGTGCCAGCAGTTTCTGGAGGGTCGGAACTGAAGCTTTCTTT,CASSFWRVGTEAFF
TRBV4-3,.,TRBD1,TRBJ2-5,TGCGCCAGCAGCCAAGATCGACTTAGGGGGCTCGGGGAAGAGACCCAGTACTTC,CASSQDRLRGLGEETQYF
TRBV4-2,.,.,TRBJ1-2,TGTGCCAGCAGCCGGGACACGGGGGGCCTCGGCTACACCTTC,CASSRDTGGLGYTF
TRBV28,.,TRBD2,TRBJ2-7,TGTGCCACCTTAGGGACTAGCGGACGTAGGTACTTC,CATLGTSGRRYF
TRBV7-3,.,TRBD2,TRBJ2-3,TGTGCCAGCAGCTTAGGAGCGGGAGGGCCCGCAGATACGCAGTATTTT,CASSLGAGGPADTQYF
TRBV18,.,.,TRBJ1-3,TGTGCCAGCTCAGAATACAGGCGGACCTCTGGAAACACCATATATTTT,CASSEYRRTSGNTIYF
TRBV29-1,.,TRBD1,TRBJ1-4,TGCAGCGCAACAGGGGCCACTAATGAAAAACTGTTTTTT,CSATGATNEKLFF
TRBV25-1,.,TRBD1,TRBJ2-7,TGTGCCAGCAGTTTCCGGGACAGGGGCCTGGGGGAGCAGTACTTC,CASSFRDRGLGEQYF
TRBV5-6,.,TRBD2,TRBJ2-7,TGTGCCAGCAGCTTGGCGCTAGCGGGTGCCTACGAGCAGTACTTC,CASSLALAGAYEQYF
TRBV7-9,.,.,TRBJ1-2,TGTGCCAGCAGTCACATATATGGCTACACCTTC,CASSHIYGYTF
TRBV19,.,.,TRBJ1-6,TGTGCCAGTAGTACCAAAACAGGCTATAATTCACCCCTCCACTTT,CASSTKTGYNSPLHF
TRBV6-5,.,.,TRBJ1-5,TGTGCCAGCAGACAGGGAAGGAATCAGCCCCAGCATTTT,CASRQGRNQPQHF
TRBV9,.,TRBD1,TRBJ2-7,TGTGCCAGCAGCGTAGCGGGGACAGGTACCTACGAGCAGTACTTC,CASSVAGTGTYEQYF
TRBV2,.,.,TRBJ1-3,TGTGCCAGCATGGAGGGAGCTGGAAACACCATATATTTT,CASMEGAGNTIYF
TRBV6-4,.,TRBD1,TRBJ1-6,TGTGCCAGCAGTTTGAACAGGGGGAATTCACCCCTCCACTTT,CASSLNRGNSPLHF
TRBV6-1,.,TRBD1,TRBJ1-1,TGTGCCAGCAGGACAGGGGGAGCTGAAGCTTTCTTT,CASRTGGAEAFF
TRBV9,.,TRBD1,TRBJ1-1,TGTGCCAGCAGCGTAACAGGGGGCGTTGGGAACACTGAAGCTTTCTTT,CASSVTGGVGNTEAFF
TRBV15,.,TRBD1,TRBJ2-5,TGTGCCACCAGCAGAGCTCCGGGACAGAAAGAGACCCAGTACTTC,CATSRAPGQKETQYF
TRBV12-5,.,TRBD2,TRBJ2-1,TGTGCTAGTGGTTTTATCACTCGGGCTAGCGGGAGGGCCTTATACAATGAGCAGTTCTTC,CASGFITRASGRALYNEQFF
TRBV28,.,TRBD2,TRBJ2-1,TGTGCCAGCAGTTTGCCTAGCGGGGAGCTAGGGGAGCAGTTCTTC,CASSLPSGELGEQFF
TRBV19,.,TRBD2,TRBJ2-7,TGTGCCACCGAGACTAGCGGGGCGTTTGAGCAGTACTTC,CATETSGAFEQYF
TRBV28,.,.,TRBJ2-7,TGTGCCAGCAGTTTTGAACTAGCCTACGAGCAGTACTTC,CASSFELAYEQYF
TRBV30,.,.,TRBJ1-1,TGTGCCTGTCACAGGGTCACTGAAGCTTTCTTT,CACHRVTEAFF
TRBV12-2,once,.,TRBJ1-1,TGTGCAAGTCGCTTACAGGGGAAGTGGACCAACACTGAAGCTTTCTTT,CASRLQGKWTNTEAFF
TRBV10-2,.,TRBD2,TRBJ2-2,TGCGCCAGCAGTGGTTCCTGGACTAGCGGGAACACCGGGGAGCTGTTTTTT,CASSGSWTSGNTGELFF
TRBV9,once,TRBD1,TRBJ1-2,TGTGCCAGCAGCGTAGACAGGGGTGGAGGCTACACCTTC,CASSVDRGGGYTF
TRBV4-3,once,.,TRBJ2-5,TGCGCCAGCAGCCAAGATGGACGGGGGCAAGAGACCCAGTACTTC,CASSQDGRGQETQYF
TRBV18,.,TRBD1,TRBJ2-3,TGTGCCAGCTCACGGGACAGATTTAGCACAGATACGCAGTATTTT,CASSRDRFSTDTQYF
TRBV5-1,.,.,TRBJ1-1,TGCGCCAGCAGCTTGGGCGGGGGGAACACTGAAGCTTTCTTT,CASSLGGGNTEAFF
TRBV6-1,.,.,TRBJ2-3,TGTGCCAGCACAGGGGAATTGAGCACAGATACGCAGTATTTT,CASTGELSTDTQYF
TRBV19,.,TRBD2,TRBJ2-1,TGTGCCAGTAGTGCCAAATGGCCTAGCGGGGGGGCTGTGTATCTCGAGTACAATGAGCAGTTCTTC,CASSAKWPSGGAVYLEYNEQFF
TRBV5-6,once,TRBD2,TRBJ2-7,TGTGCCAGCAGCTATTACACGGGACTAGCGGGTGGGGGAGCCTACGAGCAGTACTTC,CASSYYTGLAGGGAYEQYF
TRBV5-6,.,.,TRBJ2-3,TGTGCCAGCAGCTTGGTCGGGGGAGTCGGCACAGATACGCAGTATTTT,CASSLVGGVGTDTQYF
TRBV27,.,TRBD1,TRBJ2-7,TGTGCCAGCAGTTTAACCGGGACAGGGGGCTACGAGCAGTACTTC,CASSLTGTGGYEQYF